This paragraph reports one TCR beta chain. Its antigen is unknown. The record originates from a study of vaccination effects on CD4 cells after COVID-19. The CDR3 is 13 residues long. Deletions cut 6 bases from V and 5 bases from J, with 13 bases between. Assay: immunoSEQ multiplex PCR; the TCRdb copy retains only in-frame clones and omits some. This sample has about 39,000 clones, with more than 75% found just once. A 10-day culture period preceded the isolation of CD4+ T cells. Nobody among the vaccine recipients had prior SARS-CoV-2 infection (nucleocapsid antibodies were negative). Specimen: CD4+ T cells from PBMCs cultured without peptide, collected before COVID-19 vaccination. The chain has TRBV12-3 or TRBV12-4 and TRBJ1-2; D may be TRBD1 (6 bases). The source of this sequence is a human donor who received a COVID-19 vaccine. The CDR3: CASSRTVVYGYTF. CDR3 DNA sequence: TGTGCCAGCAGCCGGACAGTTGTGTATGGCTACACCTTC.